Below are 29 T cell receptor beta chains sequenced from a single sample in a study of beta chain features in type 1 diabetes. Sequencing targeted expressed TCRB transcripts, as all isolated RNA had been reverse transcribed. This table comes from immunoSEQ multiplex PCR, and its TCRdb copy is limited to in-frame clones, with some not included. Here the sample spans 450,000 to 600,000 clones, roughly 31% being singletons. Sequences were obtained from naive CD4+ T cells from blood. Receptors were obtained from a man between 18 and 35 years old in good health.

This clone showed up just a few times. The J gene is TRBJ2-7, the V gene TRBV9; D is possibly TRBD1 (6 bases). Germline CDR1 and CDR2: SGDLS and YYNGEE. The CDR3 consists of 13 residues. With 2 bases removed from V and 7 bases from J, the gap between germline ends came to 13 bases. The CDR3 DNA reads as TGTGCCAGCAGCGTCACAGGGCAGTATGAGCAGTACTTC. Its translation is CASSVTGQYEQYF.

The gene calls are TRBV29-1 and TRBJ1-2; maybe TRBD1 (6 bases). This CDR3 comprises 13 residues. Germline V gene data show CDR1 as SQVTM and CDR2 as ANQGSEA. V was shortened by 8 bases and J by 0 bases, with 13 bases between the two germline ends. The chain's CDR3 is CSIGQRTNYGYTF. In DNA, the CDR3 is TGCAGCATAGGACAGAGAACTAACTATGGCTACACCTTC.

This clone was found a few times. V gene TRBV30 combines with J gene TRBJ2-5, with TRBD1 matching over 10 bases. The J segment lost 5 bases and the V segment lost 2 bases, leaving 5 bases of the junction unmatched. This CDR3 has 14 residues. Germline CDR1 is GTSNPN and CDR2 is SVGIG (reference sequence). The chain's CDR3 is CAWSWTGGRETQYF. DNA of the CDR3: TGTGCCTGGAGTTGGACAGGGGGTCGGGAGACCCAGTACTTC.

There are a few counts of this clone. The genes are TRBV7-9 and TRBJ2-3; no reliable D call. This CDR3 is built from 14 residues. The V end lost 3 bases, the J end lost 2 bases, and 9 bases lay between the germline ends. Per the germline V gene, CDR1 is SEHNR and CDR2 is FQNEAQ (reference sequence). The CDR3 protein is CASSFKTNTDTQYF. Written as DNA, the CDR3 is TGTGCCAGCAGCTTCAAGACAAACACAGATACGCAGTATTTT.

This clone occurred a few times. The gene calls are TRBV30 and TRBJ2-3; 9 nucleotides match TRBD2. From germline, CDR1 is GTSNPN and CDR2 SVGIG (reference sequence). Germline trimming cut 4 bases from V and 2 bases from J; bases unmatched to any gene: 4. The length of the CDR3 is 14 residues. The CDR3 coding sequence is TGTGCCTGGAAGTCTAGCGGGAACACAGATACGCAGTATTTT. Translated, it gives CAWKSSGNTDTQYF. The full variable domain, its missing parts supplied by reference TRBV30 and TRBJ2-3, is SQTIHQWPATLVQPVGSPLSLECTVEGTSNPNLYWYRQAAGRGLQLLFYSVGIGQISSEVPQNLSASRPQDRQFILSSKKLLLSDSGFYLCAWKSSGNTDTQYFGPGTRLTVL.

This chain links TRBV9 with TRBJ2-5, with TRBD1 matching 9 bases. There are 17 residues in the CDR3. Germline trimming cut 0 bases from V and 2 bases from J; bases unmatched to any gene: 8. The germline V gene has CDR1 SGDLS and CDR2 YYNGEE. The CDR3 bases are TGTGCCAGCAGCGTAGGCGGGGTGGGGACAGGGCAAGAGACCCAGTACTTC. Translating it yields CASSVGGVGTGQETQYF.

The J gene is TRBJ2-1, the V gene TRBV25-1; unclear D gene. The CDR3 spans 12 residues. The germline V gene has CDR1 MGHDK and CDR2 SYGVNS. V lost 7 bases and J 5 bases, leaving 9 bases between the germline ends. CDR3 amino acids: CASNRRNNEQFF. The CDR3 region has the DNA TGTGCCAGCAATCGGCGGAACAATGAGCAGTTCTTC.

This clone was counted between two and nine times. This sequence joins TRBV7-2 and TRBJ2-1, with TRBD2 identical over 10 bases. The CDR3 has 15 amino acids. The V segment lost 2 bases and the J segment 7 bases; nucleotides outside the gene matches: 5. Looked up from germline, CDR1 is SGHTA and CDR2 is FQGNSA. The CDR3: CASSLRPSGRNEQFF. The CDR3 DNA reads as TGTGCCAGCAGCTTAAGGCCTAGCGGGAGAAATGAGCAGTTCTTC.

CDR3 loop: CASSVSGSIGELFF. Written as DNA, the CDR3 is TGTGCCAGCAGCGTAAGCGGGTCGATCGGGGAGCTGTTTTTT. The chain joins TRBV9 to TRBJ2-2; D possibly corresponds to TRBD2 (6 bases). The CDR3 totals 14 residues. With 1 base removed from V and 7 bases from J, the gap between germline ends came to 11 bases. Germline V CDR1 and CDR2: SGDLS, YYNGEE.

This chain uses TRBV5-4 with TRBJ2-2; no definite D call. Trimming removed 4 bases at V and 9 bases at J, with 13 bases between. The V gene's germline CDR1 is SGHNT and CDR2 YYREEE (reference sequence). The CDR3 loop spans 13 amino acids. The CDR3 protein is CASSPDVSRELFF. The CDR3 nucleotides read TGTGCCAGCAGCCCTGACGTTTCTCGGGAGCTGTTTTTT.

The CDR3 region is CASSPPGVSSYNEQFF. DNA for the CDR3: TGTGCCAGCAGCCCCCCTGGCGTTAGCTCCTACAATGAGCAGTTCTTC. The chain couples TRBV6-6 to TRBJ2-1; D unclear. V lost 6 bases and J 0 bases, leaving 15 bases between the germline ends. This CDR3 is 16 amino acids long. Germline CDR1 reads MNHNY; CDR2 reads SVGAGI (reference sequence).

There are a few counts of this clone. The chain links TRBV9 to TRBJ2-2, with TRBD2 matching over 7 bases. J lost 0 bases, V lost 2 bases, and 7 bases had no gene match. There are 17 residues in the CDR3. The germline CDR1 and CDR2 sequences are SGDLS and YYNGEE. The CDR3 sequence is CASSVEILAPNTGELFF. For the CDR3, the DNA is TGTGCCAGCAGCGTGGAGATACTAGCGCCGAACACCGGGGAGCTGTTTTTT.

CDR3 sequence reads: CASSSAGNYGYTF. The CDR3 region has the DNA TGTGCCAGCAGCTCCGCAGGGAACTATGGCTACACCTTC. This chain uses TRBV7-2 with TRBJ1-2, with a tentative D call TRBD1 (5 bases). Trimming took 4 bases from V and 2 from J, leaving 8 bases between them. The CDR3 contains 13 residues. Germline CDR1 and CDR2: SGHTA and FQGNSA.

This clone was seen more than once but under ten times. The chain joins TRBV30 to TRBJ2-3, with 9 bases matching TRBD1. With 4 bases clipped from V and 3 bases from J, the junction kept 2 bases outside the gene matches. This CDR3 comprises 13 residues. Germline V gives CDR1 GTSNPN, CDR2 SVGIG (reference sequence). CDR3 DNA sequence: TGTGCCTGGACCGGGACAGGGACAGATACGCAGTATTTT. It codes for CAWTGTGTDTQYF.

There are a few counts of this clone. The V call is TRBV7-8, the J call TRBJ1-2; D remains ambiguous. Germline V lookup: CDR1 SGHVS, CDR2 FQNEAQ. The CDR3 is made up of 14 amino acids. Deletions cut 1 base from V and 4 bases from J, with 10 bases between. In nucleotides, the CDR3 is TGTGCCAGCAGCTTAGGGACGGAACCCTATGGCTACACCTTC. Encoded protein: CASSLGTEPYGYTF. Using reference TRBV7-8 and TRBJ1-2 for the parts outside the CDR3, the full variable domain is GAGVSQSPRYKVAKRGQDVALRCDPISGHVSLFWYQQALGQGPEFLTYFQNEAQLDKSGLPSDRFFAERPEGSVSTLKIQRTQQEDSAVYLCASSLGTEPYGYTFGSGTRLTVV.

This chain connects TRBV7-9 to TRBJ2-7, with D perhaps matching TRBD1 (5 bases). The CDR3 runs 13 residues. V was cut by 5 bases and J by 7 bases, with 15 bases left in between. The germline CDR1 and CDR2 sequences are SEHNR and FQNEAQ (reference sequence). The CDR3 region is CASSVRTLREQYF. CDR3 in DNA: TGTGCCAGCAGCGTCAGGACACTACGTGAGCAGTACTTC.

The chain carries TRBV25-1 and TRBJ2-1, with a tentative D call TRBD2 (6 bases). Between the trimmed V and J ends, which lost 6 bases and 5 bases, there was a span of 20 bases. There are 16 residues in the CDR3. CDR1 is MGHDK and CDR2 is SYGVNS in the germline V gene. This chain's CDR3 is CASRPSGGKHHNEQFF. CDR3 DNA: TGTGCCAGCAGACCATCAGGCGGGAAACACCACAATGAGCAGTTCTTC.

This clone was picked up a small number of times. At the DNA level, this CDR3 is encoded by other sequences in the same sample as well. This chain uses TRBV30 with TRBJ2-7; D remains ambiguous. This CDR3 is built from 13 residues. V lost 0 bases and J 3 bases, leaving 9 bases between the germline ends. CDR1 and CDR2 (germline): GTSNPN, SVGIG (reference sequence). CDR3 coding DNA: TGTGCCTGGAGTGTATCCGTGTACTACGAGCAGTACTTC. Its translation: CAWSVSVYYEQYF. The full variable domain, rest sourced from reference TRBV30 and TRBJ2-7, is SQTIHQWPATLVQPVGSPLSLECTVEGTSNPNLYWYRQAAGRGLQLLFYSVGIGQISSEVPQNLSASRPQDRQFILSSKKLLLSDSGFYLCAWSVSVYYEQYFGPGTRLTVT.

The CDR3 DNA reads as TGTGCCAGCAGACGTTCTGGACACTACGAGCAGTACTTC. Protein sequence: CASRRSGHYEQYF. This rearrangement joins TRBV2 to TRBJ2-7, with a tentative D call TRBD1 (5 bases). V dropped 6 bases and J dropped 3 bases, with 12 bases sitting between them. This CDR3 spans 13 amino acids. Looked up from germline, CDR1 is SNHLY and CDR2 is FYNNEI.

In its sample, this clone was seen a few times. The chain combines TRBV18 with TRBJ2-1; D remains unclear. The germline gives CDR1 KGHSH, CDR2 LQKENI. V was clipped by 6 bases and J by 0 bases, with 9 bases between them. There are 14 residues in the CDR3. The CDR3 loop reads CASSWASSYNEQFF. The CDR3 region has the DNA TGTGCCAGCTCGTGGGCCAGCTCCTACAATGAGCAGTTCTTC.

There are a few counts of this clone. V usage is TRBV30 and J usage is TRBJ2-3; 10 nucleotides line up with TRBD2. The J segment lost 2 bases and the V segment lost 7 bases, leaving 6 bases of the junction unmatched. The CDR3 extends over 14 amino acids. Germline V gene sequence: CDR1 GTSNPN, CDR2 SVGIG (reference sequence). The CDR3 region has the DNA TGTGCCTTAGGCGGACTAGCGGCCACAGATACGCAGTATTTT. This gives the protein CALGGLAATDTQYF.

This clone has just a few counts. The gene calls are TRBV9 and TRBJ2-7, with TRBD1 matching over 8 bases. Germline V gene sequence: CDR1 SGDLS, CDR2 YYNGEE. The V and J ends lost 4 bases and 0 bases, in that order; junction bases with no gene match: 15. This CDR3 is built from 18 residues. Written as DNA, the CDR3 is TGTGCCAGCAGCCCCCAGGAGACAGGGGCCATCAGCTCCTACGAGCAGTACTTC. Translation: CASSPQETGAISSYEQYF.

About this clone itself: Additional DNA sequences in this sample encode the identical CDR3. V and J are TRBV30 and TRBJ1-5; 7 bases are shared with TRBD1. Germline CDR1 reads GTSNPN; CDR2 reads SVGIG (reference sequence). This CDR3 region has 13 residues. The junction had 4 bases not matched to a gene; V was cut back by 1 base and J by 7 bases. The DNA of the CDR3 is TGTGCCTGGAGTGGCAGGGGGGGCCAGCCCCAGCATTTT. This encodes CAWSGRGGQPQHF.

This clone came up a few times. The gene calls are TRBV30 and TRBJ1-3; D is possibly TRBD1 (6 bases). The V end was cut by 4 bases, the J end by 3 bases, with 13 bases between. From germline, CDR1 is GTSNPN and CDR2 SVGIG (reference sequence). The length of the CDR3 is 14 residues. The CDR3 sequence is CAWIYGGRGNTIYF. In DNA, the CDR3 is TGTGCCTGGATCTACGGGGGCCGTGGAAACACCATATATTTT.

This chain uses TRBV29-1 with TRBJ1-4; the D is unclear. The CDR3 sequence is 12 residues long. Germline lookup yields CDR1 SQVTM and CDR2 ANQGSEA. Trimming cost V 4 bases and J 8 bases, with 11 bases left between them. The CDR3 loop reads CSVGQLGEKLFF. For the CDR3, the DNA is TGCAGCGTTGGGCAGCTAGGGGAAAAACTGTTTTTT.

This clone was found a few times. The CDR3 spells CASSKYYGEQYF. The CDR3 DNA is TGTGCCAGCAGCAAATACTACGGAGAGCAGTACTTC. The J gene is TRBJ2-7, the V gene TRBV7-3; D gene uncertain. The CDR3 consists of 12 residues. Per germline, CDR1 SGHTA and CDR2 FQGTGA. The germline V and J ends were trimmed by 5 bases and 7 bases, with 12 bases remaining between them. The full variable domain, rest sourced from reference TRBV7-3 and TRBJ2-7, is GAGVSQTPSNKVTEKGKYVELRCDPISGHTALYWYRQSLGQGPEFLIYFQGTGAADDSGLPNDRFFAVRPEGSVSTLKIQRTERGDSAVYLCASSKYYGEQYFGPGTRLTVT.

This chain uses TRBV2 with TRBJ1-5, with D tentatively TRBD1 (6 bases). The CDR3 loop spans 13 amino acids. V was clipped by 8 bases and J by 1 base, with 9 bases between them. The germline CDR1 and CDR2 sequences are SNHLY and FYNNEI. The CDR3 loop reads CASQGLSNQPQHF. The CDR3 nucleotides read TGTGCCAGCCAGGGGTTAAGCAATCAGCCCCAGCATTTT.

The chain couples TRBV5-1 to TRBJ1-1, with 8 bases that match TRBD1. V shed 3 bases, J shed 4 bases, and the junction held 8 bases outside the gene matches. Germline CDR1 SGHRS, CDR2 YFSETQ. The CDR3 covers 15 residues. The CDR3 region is CASSSETGAPTEAFF. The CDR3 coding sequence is TGCGCCAGCAGCTCGGAGACAGGGGCGCCCACTGAAGCTTTCTTT.

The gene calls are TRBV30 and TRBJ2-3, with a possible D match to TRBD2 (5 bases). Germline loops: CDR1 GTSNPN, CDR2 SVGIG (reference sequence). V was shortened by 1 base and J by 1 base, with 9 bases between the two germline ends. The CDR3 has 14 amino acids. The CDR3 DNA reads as TGTGCCTGGAGTGGGGGAGTTCGCACAGATACGCAGTATTTT. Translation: CAWSGGVRTDTQYF.